This entry describes one T cell receptor beta chain. Its specific antigen is unknown. The input lacks base qualities; no much larger clone sits a single base away. Other DNA sequences of this sample code for an identical CDR3. This entry is derived from a study of blood T cell repertoires in COVID-19 (dated by TCRdb to 2018 to 2020). Turning to the overall study: The collaborator samples originated in the United States, Italy and Spain and spanned the acute and convalescent phases of COVID-19. Subjects who had been exposed to COVID-19, were actively infected with it, or had recovered from it provided the deeply sampled blood TCRbeta repertoires that made up the dataset. Where HLA class I and class II types were available, the types were taken from metadata supplied by the sample provider, not from assay-based typing. The material from the prospective study consisted of cDNA or gDNA derived from T cells, B-cell-depleted T cells, or PBMCs. A de-identified subject ID, COVID-19 status, age in years and sex were almost always included in the sample metadata. A freely available public database, intended as a resource for researchers studying the immune response to SARS-CoV-2, is where the repertoires were released. The samples were drawn from two sources: the first 160 participants of the ongoing ImmuneRACE study, and 1,000 to 1,500 subjects contributed by 6 global collaborators.

What the authors observed across the whole study: The quantity of clinical and demographic metadata differed by source and by participant and was supplied without curation.

The CDR3 starts with the cysteine, ends with the phenylalanine, and has 13 residues. The DNA shown is the 39-base CDR3, in frame from base 1. Trimming accounts for 6 bases at V and 5 bases at J, while the number of junction bases matched to no gene is 5. The CDR1 and CDR2 encoded by the germline V gene are KGHSH and LQKENI. Enrolling through a virtual design, the prospective study's participants ranged in age from roughly 18 to 89 years and lived across more than 20 United States geographic areas. In the prospective study, cohorts were assigned on the basis of participant-reported clinical history obtained from a screening survey and a study questionnaire. In the prospective study, whole blood, serum and a nasopharyngeal or oropharyngeal swab were collected from each participant by mobile phlebotomists. Prospective study participants could optionally give additional blood draws and questionnaires over an approximately two-month period. Before DNA extraction, prospective study blood samples were shipped either frozen or at room temperature.

TCRbeta CDR3 regions were amplified from genomic DNA by means of the immunoSEQ Assay, a bias-controlled multiplex PCR. As for how the authors treated the data: Within the assay, amplification of reference gene primers was used to estimate how many nucleated cells each sample contained. Sequence reads were collapsed and filtered to measure the absolute abundance of every unique TCRbeta CDR3 rearrangement. For each sample, productive Simpson clonality was calculated as the square root of Simpson's diversity index across productive rearrangements. Here the immuneACCESS table is served through TCRdb, limited to in-frame sequences with V and J called. Missing clones are a known gap in these copies; in checked studies unresolved V genes cover under half, and the rest lacks a known reason. V, J and clone size are those of that table, while D and trimming were read from the DNA. This sample holds some 270,000 clones; about 82% were observed only once. The top ten clonotypes cover approximately 9.1% of the sample.

The receptor was isolated from a woman aged 45-59 years with acute COVID-19. Sequencing was done on a sample of PBMCs or T cells enriched from blood (not recorded which). This sequence uses TRBV18 and TRBJ1-1; 8 central nucleotides agree with TRBD1. The CDR3 in this case is CASSQGADTEAFF. The base sequence is TGTGCCAGCTCGCAGGGGGCCGATACTGAAGCTTTCTTT.